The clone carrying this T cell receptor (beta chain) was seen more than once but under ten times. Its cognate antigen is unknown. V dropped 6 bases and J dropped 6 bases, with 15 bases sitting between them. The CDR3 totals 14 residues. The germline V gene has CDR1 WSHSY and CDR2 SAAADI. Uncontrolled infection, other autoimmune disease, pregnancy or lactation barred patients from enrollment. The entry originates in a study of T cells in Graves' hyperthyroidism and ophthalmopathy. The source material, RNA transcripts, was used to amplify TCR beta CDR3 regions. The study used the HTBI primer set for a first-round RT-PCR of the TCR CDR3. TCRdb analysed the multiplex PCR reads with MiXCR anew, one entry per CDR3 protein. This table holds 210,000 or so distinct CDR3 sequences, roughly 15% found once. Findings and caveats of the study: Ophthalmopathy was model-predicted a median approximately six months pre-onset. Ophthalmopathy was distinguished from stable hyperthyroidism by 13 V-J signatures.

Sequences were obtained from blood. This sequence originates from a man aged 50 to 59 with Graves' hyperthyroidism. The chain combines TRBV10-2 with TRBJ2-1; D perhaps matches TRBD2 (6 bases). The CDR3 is CASREGFSGNEQFF. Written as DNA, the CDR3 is TGCGCCAGCAGGGAGGGGTTCAGCGGCAATGAGCAGTTCTTC.